The subject of this entry is one T cell receptor beta chain. Its antigen is currently unknown. The study ran its PCR with 60 Vbeta and 13 Jbeta primers. Generated by immunoSEQ multiplex PCR, the TCRdb table keeps only in-frame clones and is missing some. This table holds over 100,000 clones, approximately 71% found once. The data stem from a study of cytomegalovirus exposure and HLA in healthy donors. Study context: Samples from HLA-typed donors yielded approximately 80 million unique TCRs in an early data release. Study-wide findings and caveats: Apart from CMV serostatus, no immune exposure information was available. Most TCR sequences were seen very rarely across donors, but some public TCRs occurred in many. An analysis was carried out at a later point. It showed that HLA-associated TCR beta chains were more clonally expanded than equally common non-associated chains.

There are 14 residues in the CDR3. V dropped 4 bases and J dropped 7; count of bases not matched to a gene: 8. Germline V gene lookup returns CDR1 SGHRS and CDR2 YFSETQ. This TCR was sampled from a man aged 40-50 years in good health and CMV-seronegative. This chain connects TRBV5-1 to TRBJ1-1; 9 nucleotides line up with TRBD1. Sequenced: PBMCs. The CDR3 nucleotides are TGCGCCAGCAGCCGCGGGACAGGGAATAATGAAGCTTTCTTT. It specifies CASSRGTGNNEAFF.